The 8 T cell receptor beta chains below all came from one sample that was sequenced in a study of beta chain features in type 1 diabetes. Study-wide points: Shortening that was moderate but significant affected the TCRB CDR3s of Type 1 diabetes patients in all four CD4+ subsets.

Antigen specificity for these receptors is unknown. As every portion of the isolated RNA was reverse transcribed, the sequencing read expressed TCRB transcripts. Clones were sequenced by immunoSEQ multiplex PCR, and TCRdb holds only the in-frame ones, with some missing. The sample lists 500,000 to 850,000 clones; more than 13% were seen once. The specimen was naive CD4+ T cells from blood. The receptors were gathered from a man between 18 and 29 years old with type 1 diabetes.

V usage is TRBV7-8 and J usage is TRBJ1-4; 8 bases align to TRBD1. The CDR3 length is 17 residues. Germline-derived CDR1 and CDR2 are SGHVS and FQNEAQ. Trimming cost V 5 bases and J 8 bases; bases outside gene matches: 16. In DNA, the CDR3 is TGTGCCAGCAGCGTTAAACTCGACAGGGGAAGTTTGGAAAAACTGTTTTTT. Protein sequence: CASSVKLDRGSLEKLFF.

This clone was observed a handful of times. This chain uses TRBV19 with TRBJ2-7; D tentatively reads TRBD1 or TRBD2 (5 bases each). This CDR3 contains 14 residues. V gave up 3 bases and J gave up 5 bases, with 14 bases separating them. From germline, CDR1 is LNHDA and CDR2 SQIVND (reference sequence). The CDR3 sequence is CASSIRGARHEQYF. In DNA form, the CDR3 reads TGTGCCAGTAGTATCCGAGGGGCTAGGCACGAGCAGTACTTC.

This clone was seen more than once but under ten times. This rearrangement joins TRBV7-3 to TRBJ2-3, with TRBD1 matching 7 bases. The CDR3 extends over 14 amino acids. Germline trimming cut 7 bases from V and 1 base from J; bases unmatched to any gene: 5. Germline CDR1 SGHTA, CDR2 FQGTGA. CDR3 DNA sequence: TGTGCCAGCAAACAGGGGATCGGCACAGATACGCAGTATTTT. Its protein is CASKQGIGTDTQYF.

The chain is built from TRBV4-3 and TRBJ1-6; TRBD1 might be the D (6 bases). Germline V gives CDR1 LGHNA, CDR2 YSLEER. This CDR3 contains 17 residues. Trimming shortened V by 1 base and J by 9 bases, and 19 bases separated the two germline ends. The CDR3 is CASSQASAGQRGSPLHF. CDR3 in DNA: TGCGCCAGCAGCCAAGCTAGCGCCGGACAGAGGGGTTCACCCCTCCACTTT.

The gene calls are TRBV11-1 and TRBJ2-4; D gene unclear. Looked up from germline, CDR1 is SGHAT and CDR2 is FQDESV (reference sequence). The V end lost 1 base, the J end lost 3 bases, and 4 bases lay between the germline ends. The CDR3 has 13 amino acids. The CDR3: CASSLEFKNIQYF. The CDR3 region has the DNA TGTGCCAGCAGCTTAGAGTTCAAAAACATTCAGTACTTC.

The chain has TRBV7-9 and TRBJ1-4; a possible D gene is TRBD1 (5 bases). The CDR3 totals 15 residues. The V and J ends lost 6 bases and 2 bases respectively, with 13 bases between them. Looked up from germline, CDR1 is SEHNR and CDR2 is FQNEAQ (reference sequence). For the CDR3, the DNA is TGTGCCAGCAGATTACCAGGGCCGACTAATGAAAAACTGTTTTTT. Translating it yields CASRLPGPTNEKLFF.

This clone was seen a handful of times. The chain is built from TRBV4-3 and TRBJ1-4; 11 nucleotides agree with TRBD1. In germline, CDR1 is LGHNA, CDR2 YSLEER. V shed 3 bases and J 7 bases; nucleotides not matched to a gene: 4. CDR3 size: 15 residues. CDR3 amino acids: CASSQSGTGGEKLFF. The CDR3 DNA follows: TGCGCCAGCAGCCAGTCCGGGACAGGGGGTGAAAAACTGTTTTTT.

The gene calls are TRBV29-1 and TRBJ2-5, with 9 bases identical to TRBD1. The closer fit of TRBJ2-7 to the DNA end suggests the J call may be wrong. This CDR3 is built from 12 residues. CDR1 is SQVTM and CDR2 is ANQGSEA in the germline V gene. CDR3 bases: TGCAGCGTTGGGGACAGGGTTTACGAGCAGTACTTC. Its translation: CSVGDRVYEQYF.